One sample yielded the 14 T cell receptor beta chains listed below, sequenced in a study of control samples from healthy donors and cancer patients. The table came from immunoSEQ multiplex PCR; TCRdb's copy has only in-frame clones and leaves some out. Its table lists about 200,000 clones. Sequencing was carried out using blood. The receptor set was obtained from a woman between 25 and 40 years old in good health.

The rearrangement uses TRBV29-1 and TRBJ2-7; 8 nucleotides align to TRBD1. The CDR3 runs 12 residues. CDR1 is SQVTM, CDR2 ANQGSEA, per germline. V dropped 4 bases and J dropped 6; count of bases not matched to a gene: 5. CDR3 DNA sequence: TGCAGCGTTGGTTCGGACAGGGTCGAGCAGTACTTC. Translated, it gives CSVGSDRVEQYF.

The J gene is TRBJ2-3, the V gene TRBV28, with 7 bases matching TRBD2. This CDR3 is 14 amino acids long. Trimming removed 3 bases from V and 2 bases from J; junction bases left unmatched: 2. The germline V gene has CDR1 MDHEN and CDR2 SYDVKM. The CDR3 DNA is TGTGCCAGCAGTTTCGGGGGGTCCACAGATACGCAGTATTTT. Translating it yields CASSFGGSTDTQYF.

DNA of the CDR3: TGCGCCAGCGCGGTCGGGACCGGGAACACTGAAGCTTTCTTT. Translation: CASAVGTGNTEAFF. The V call is TRBV5-1, the J call TRBJ1-1, with D maybe TRBD1 (5 bases). Germline V gene sequence: CDR1 SGHRS, CDR2 YFSETQ. The V and J ends lost 7 bases and 1 base respectively, with 14 bases between them. The CDR3 length is 14 residues.

V and J are TRBV5-4 and TRBJ1-5; 10 nucleotides line up with TRBD1. Germline-derived CDR1 and CDR2 are SGHNT and YYREEE (reference sequence). This CDR3 is 18 amino acids long. J was trimmed by 7 bases and V by 2 bases; bases with no gene match: 15. CDR3 region: CASSFRDRGPHLGQPQHF. CDR3 bases: TGTGCCAGCAGCTTCCGGGACAGGGGACCCCATCTTGGCCAGCCCCAGCATTTT.

This chain connects TRBV4-2 to TRBJ1-4, with D uncertain. The V gene lost 0 bases and the J gene lost 4 bases, with 9 bases spanning the gap. Germline loops: CDR1 LGHNA, CDR2 YNFKEQ. CDR3 length: 15 amino acids. CDR3 sequence (DNA): TGTGCCAGCAGCCAAGACTCGGGTTTTAATGAAAAACTGTTTTTT. Amino acids: CASSQDSGFNEKLFF.

The rearrangement links TRBV9 to TRBJ1-6; D unclear. The ends were cut back, 0 bases at V and 6 bases at J, with 10 bases in the middle. CDR1 and CDR2 (germline): SGDLS, YYNGEE. The CDR3 contains 15 residues. This CDR3 is CASSVGGGSNSPLHF. The CDR3 nucleotides are TGTGCCAGCAGCGTAGGAGGAGGGTCTAATTCACCCCTCCACTTT. The full variable domain, with the rest looked up from reference TRBV9 and TRBJ1-6, is DSGVTQTPKHLITATGQRVTLRCSPRSGDLSVYWYQQSLDQGLQFLIQYYNGEERAKGNILERFSAQQFPDLHSELNLSSLELGDSALYFCASSVGGGSNSPLHFGNGTRLTVT.

The chain is built from TRBV11-2 and TRBJ1-1, with 7 nucleotides matching TRBD1. This CDR3 comprises 15 residues. Germline CDR1 and CDR2: SGHAT and FQNNGV. The J segment lost 6 bases and the V segment lost 5 bases, leaving 12 bases of the junction unmatched. In DNA form, the CDR3 reads TGTGCCAGCAGCCGATCCGACAGGGAAGTCGCTGAAGCTTTCTTT. Translated, it gives CASSRSDREVAEAFF.

The gene calls are TRBV3-1 (or the pseudogene TRBV3-2) and TRBJ2-7; no reliable D call. The CDR3 covers 16 residues. The V and J ends lost 2 bases and 0 bases respectively, with 14 bases between them. CDR1 and CDR2 from the germline V gene are LGHDT and YNNKEL (reference sequence). As DNA, the CDR3 is TGTGCCAGCAGCCAAAGGATAGGACGGAGCTCCTACGAGCAGTACTTC. Translating gives CASSQRIGRSSYEQYF.

The chain links TRBV5-1 to TRBJ2-7; 9 bases agree with TRBD2. With V trimmed by 6 bases and J by 8 bases, 12 bases remained unmatched. Germline V gene data show CDR1 as SGHRS and CDR2 as YFSETQ. The CDR3 is 14 residues long. CDR3 DNA: TGCGCCAGCACCCCGAGCGGGGGGCCACTGCAGCAGTACTTC. Translated, it gives CASTPSGGPLQQYF.

V is TRBV18 and J is TRBJ1-4; D remains unclear. The germline V gene has CDR1 KGHSH and CDR2 LQKENI. The CDR3 sequence is 14 residues long. V lost 6 bases and J 3 bases, leaving 11 bases between the germline ends. The DNA of the CDR3 is TGTGCCAGCTCCCAACTCCCTCCTAATGAAAAACTGTTTTTT. Translated, it gives CASSQLPPNEKLFF.

The J gene is TRBJ2-7, the V gene TRBV4-2; D is possibly TRBD1 or TRBD2 (5 bases each). The V end was cut by 4 bases, the J end by 3 bases, with 19 bases between. The CDR3 loop spans 16 amino acids. The V gene's germline CDR1 is LGHNA and CDR2 YNFKEQ. The CDR3 loop is CASSPFPRGQIYEQYF. In nucleotides, the CDR3 is TGTGCCAGCAGCCCATTTCCCCGGGGCCAAATCTACGAGCAGTACTTC.

The V call is TRBV3-1 (or the pseudogene TRBV3-2), the J call TRBJ2-5; D may match TRBD1 or TRBD2 (6 bases each). The V gene lost 2 bases and the J gene lost 3 bases, with 7 bases spanning the gap. CDR1 is LGHDT, CDR2 YNNKEL, per germline (reference sequence). The CDR3 spans 13 residues. CDR3 sequence: CASSQRGEETQYF. CDR3 sequence (DNA): TGTGCCAGCAGCCAAAGGGGGGAAGAGACCCAGTACTTC.

The chain joins TRBV6-5 to TRBJ1-1; the D gene is possibly TRBD1 (5 bases). This CDR3 is 15 amino acids long. V was clipped by 5 bases and J by 0 bases, with 13 bases between them. Germline CDR1 reads MNHEY; CDR2 reads SVGAGI. CDR3 nucleotide sequence: TGTGCCAGCAGTCCAAAGGGACGGGTGAACACTGAAGCTTTCTTT. This translates into CASSPKGRVNTEAFF.

The chain combines TRBV9 with TRBJ2-1; D not resolved. The CDR3 length is 16 residues. Germline loops: CDR1 SGDLS, CDR2 YYNGEE. V shed 0 bases and J shed 4 bases, with 14 bases lying between them. The CDR3, as DNA: TGTGCCAGCAGCGTAGATATCCCCGCCTCTTACAATGAGCAGTTCTTC. Translated, it gives CASSVDIPASYNEQFF.